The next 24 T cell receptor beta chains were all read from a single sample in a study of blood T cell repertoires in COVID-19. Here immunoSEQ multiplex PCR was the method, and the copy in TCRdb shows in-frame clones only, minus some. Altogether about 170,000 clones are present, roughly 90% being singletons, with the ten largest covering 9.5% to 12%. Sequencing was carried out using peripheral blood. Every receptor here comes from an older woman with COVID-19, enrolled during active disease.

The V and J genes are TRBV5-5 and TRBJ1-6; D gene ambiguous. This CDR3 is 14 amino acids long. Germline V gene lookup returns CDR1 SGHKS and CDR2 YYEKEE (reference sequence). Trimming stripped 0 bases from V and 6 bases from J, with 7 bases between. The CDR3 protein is CASSLGRINSPLHF. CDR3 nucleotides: TGTGCCAGCAGCTTGGGCAGGATTAATTCACCCCTCCACTTT.

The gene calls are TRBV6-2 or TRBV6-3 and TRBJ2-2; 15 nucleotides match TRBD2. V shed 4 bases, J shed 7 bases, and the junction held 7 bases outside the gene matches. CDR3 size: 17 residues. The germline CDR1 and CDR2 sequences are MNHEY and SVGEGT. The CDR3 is CASSWTSGRAGGGELFF. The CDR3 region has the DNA TGTGCCAGCAGTTGGACTAGCGGGAGGGCCGGTGGCGGGGAGCTGTTTTTT.

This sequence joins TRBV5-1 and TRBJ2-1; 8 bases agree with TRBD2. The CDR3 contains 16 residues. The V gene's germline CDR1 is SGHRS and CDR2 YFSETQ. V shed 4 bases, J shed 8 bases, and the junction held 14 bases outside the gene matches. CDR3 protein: CASSPIVSGRSDEQFF. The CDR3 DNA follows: TGCGCCAGCAGCCCAATAGTCAGCGGGAGAAGCGATGAGCAGTTCTTC.

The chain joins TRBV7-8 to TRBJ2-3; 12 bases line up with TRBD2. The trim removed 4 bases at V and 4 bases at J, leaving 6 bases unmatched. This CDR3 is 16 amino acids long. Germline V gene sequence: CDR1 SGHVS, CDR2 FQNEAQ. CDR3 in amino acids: CASSSRLAGVADTQYF. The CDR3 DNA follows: TGTGCCAGCAGCTCTCGACTAGCGGGAGTGGCAGATACGCAGTATTTT.

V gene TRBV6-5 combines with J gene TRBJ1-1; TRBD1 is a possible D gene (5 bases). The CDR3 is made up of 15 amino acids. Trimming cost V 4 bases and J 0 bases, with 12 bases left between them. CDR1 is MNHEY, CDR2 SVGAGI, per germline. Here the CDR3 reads CASSSPGKLNTEAFF. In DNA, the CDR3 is TGTGCCAGCAGTTCCCCAGGGAAATTGAACACTGAAGCTTTCTTT.

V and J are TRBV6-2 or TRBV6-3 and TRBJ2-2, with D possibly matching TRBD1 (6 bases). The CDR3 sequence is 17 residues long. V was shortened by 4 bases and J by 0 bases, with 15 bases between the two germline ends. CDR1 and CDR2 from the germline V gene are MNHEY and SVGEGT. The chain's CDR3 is CASSSPGANPNTGELFF. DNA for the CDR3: TGTGCCAGCAGTTCCCCAGGGGCGAACCCGAACACCGGGGAGCTGTTTTTT.

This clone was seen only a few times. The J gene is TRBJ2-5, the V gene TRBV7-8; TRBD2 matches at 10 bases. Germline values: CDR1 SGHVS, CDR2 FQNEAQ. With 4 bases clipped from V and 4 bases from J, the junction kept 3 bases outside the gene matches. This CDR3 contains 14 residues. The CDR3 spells CASSSASGRETQYF. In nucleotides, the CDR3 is TGTGCCAGCAGCTCAGCTAGCGGGAGAGAGACCCAGTACTTC.

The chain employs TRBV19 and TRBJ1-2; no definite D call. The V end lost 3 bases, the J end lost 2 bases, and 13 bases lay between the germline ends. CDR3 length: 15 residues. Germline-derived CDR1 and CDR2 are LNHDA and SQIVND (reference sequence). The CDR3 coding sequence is TGTGCCAGTAGTATTCGTGGCAGCGCCAACTATGGCTACACCTTC. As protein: CASSIRGSANYGYTF. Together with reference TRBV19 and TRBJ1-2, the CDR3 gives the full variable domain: DGGITQSPKYLFRKEGQNVTLSCEQNLNHDAMYWYRQDPGQGLRLIYYSQIVNDFQKGDIAEGYSVSREKKESFPLTVTSAQKNPTAFYLCASSIRGSANYGYTFGSGTRLTVV.

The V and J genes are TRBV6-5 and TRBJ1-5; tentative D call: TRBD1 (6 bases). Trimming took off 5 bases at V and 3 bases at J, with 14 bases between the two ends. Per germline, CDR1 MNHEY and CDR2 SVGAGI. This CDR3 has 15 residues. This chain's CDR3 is CASSKLTGFNQPQHF. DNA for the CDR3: TGTGCCAGCAGTAAACTGACAGGTTTCAATCAGCCCCAGCATTTT.

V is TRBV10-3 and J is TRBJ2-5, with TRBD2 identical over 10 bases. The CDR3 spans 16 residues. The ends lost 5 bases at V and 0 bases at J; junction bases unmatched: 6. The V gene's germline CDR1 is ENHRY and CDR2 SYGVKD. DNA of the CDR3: TGTGCCATCAGTAGCAGCCTAGCGGGAGACCAAGAGACCCAGTACTTC. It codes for CAISSSLAGDQETQYF.

Written as DNA, the CDR3 is TGTGCCAGCAGAGGGCCATCCGGGACAGTTAGCGGCTACACCTTC. Protein sequence: CASRGPSGTVSGYTF. V gene TRBV28 combines with J gene TRBJ1-2; 7 bases match TRBD1. The CDR3 covers 15 residues. Germline V lookup: CDR1 MDHEN, CDR2 SYDVKM. V shed 6 bases and J 8 bases; nucleotides not matched to a gene: 15.

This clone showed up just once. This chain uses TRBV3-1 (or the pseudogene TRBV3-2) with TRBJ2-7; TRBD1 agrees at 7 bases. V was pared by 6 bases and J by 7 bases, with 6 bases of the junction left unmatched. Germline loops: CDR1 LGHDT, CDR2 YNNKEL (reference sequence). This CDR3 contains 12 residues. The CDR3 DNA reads TGTGCCAGCAGGACAGGGAGAGGGGAGCAGTACTTC. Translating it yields CASRTGRGEQYF.

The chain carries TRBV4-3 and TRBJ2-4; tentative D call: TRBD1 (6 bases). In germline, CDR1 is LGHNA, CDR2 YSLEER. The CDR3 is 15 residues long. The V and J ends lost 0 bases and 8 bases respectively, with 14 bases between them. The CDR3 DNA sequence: TGCGCCAGCAGCCAAGACCCGACAGGATTTTACATTCAGTACTTC. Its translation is CASSQDPTGFYIQYF.

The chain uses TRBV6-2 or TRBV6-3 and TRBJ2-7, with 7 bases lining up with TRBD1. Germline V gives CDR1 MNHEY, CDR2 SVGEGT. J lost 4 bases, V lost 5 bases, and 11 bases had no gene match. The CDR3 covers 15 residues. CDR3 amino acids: CASSEPMGQPYEQYF. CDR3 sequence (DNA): TGTGCCAGCAGTGAGCCCATGGGACAGCCTTACGAGCAGTACTTC.

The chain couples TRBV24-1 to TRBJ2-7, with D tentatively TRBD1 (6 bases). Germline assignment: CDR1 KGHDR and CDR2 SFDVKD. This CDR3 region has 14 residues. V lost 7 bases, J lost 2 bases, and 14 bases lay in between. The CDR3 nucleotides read TGTGCCACCAGGAGGGGGTGGGAGCCCTACGAGCAGTACTTC. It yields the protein CATRRGWEPYEQYF.

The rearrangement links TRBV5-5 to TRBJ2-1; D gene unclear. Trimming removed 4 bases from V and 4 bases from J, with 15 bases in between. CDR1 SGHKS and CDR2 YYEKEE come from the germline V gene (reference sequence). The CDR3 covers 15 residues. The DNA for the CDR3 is TGTGCCAGCAGCCCGCGGCACCGCAATTACAATGAGCAGTTCTTC. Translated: CASSPRHRNYNEQFF.

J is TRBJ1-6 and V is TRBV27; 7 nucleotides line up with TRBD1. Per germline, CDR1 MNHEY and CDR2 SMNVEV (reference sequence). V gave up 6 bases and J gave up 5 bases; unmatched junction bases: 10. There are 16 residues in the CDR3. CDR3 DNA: TGTGCCAGCAGCCGAAAGACAGGGAGGAATAATTCACCCCTCCACTTT. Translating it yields CASSRKTGRNNSPLHF.

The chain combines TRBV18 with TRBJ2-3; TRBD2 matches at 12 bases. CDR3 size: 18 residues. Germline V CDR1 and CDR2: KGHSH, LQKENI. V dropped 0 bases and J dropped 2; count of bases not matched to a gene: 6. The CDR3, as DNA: TGTGCCAGCTCACCACCACGACTAGCGGGGGACACCACAGATACGCAGTATTTT. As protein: CASSPPRLAGDTTDTQYF.

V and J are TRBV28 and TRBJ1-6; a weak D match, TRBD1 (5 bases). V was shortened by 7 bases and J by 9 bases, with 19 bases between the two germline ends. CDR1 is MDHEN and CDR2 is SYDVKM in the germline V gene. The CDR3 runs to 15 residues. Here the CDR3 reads CASTRGGGGSSPLHF. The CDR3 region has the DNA TGTGCCAGCACCCGGGGCGGGGGTGGCAGTTCACCCCTCCACTTT.

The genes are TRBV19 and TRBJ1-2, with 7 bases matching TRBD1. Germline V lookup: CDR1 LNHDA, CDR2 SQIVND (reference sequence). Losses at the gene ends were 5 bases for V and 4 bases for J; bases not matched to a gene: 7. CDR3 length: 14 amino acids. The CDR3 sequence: CASSQQGGGYGYTF. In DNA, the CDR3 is TGTGCCAGTAGTCAACAAGGGGGCGGCTATGGCTACACCTTC.

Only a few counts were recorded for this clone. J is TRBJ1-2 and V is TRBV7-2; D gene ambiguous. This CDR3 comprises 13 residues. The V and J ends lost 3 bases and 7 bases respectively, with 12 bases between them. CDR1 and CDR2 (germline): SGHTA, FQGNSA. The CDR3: CASSLEGTGGYTF. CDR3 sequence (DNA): TGTGCCAGCAGCTTGGAGGGAACGGGTGGCTACACCTTC.

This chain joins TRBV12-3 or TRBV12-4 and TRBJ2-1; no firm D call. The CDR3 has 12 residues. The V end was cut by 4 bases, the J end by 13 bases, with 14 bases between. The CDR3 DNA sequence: TGTGCCAGCAGTTCCGGGTCCCCTTTCCAGTTCTTC. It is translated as CASSSGSPFQFF.

CDR3 sequence (DNA): TGTGCCAGCAGTCCCCCGGTGTCCTACGAGCAGTACTTC. It codes for CASSPPVSYEQYF. This chain connects TRBV27 to TRBJ2-7, with D unresolved. The CDR3 runs 13 residues. V dropped 5 bases and J dropped 1 base, with 9 bases sitting between them. CDR1 MNHEY and CDR2 SMNVEV come from the germline V gene (reference sequence).

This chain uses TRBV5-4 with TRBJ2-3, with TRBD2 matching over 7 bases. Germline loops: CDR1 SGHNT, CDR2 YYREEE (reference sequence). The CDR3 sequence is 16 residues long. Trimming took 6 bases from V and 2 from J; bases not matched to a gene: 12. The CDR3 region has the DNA TGTGCCAGCACCATCACTCAGGGACTAAACACAGATACGCAGTATTTT. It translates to CASTITQGLNTDTQYF.